This T cell receptor (beta chain) was identified during a study of long-term antiretroviral therapy in people with HIV. Whole-study context: First collections came about a decade before the 2015 immediate-ART recommendation. Study-wide results and caveats: In HIV, the repertoires covered a tighter span of CDR3 lengths than in controls.

Germline CDR1 PRHDT, CDR2 FYEKMQ (reference sequence). The V segment lost 5 bases and the J segment 4 bases; nucleotides outside the gene matches: 11. This CDR3 region has 16 residues. To note about this clone: Its specificity is unknown.

Sequencing used immunoSEQ v3.0 at survey level. Libraries were prepared by immunoSEQ multiplex PCR; TCRdb keeps only in-frame clonotypes and omits some of them. The top ten clones hold roughly 9.3% of a sample with some 28,000 clones, around four fifths of them seen once. Treatment for every participant with HIV took place in the United States. Going into DNA extraction, samples held 1-10 million cryopreserved PBMC. The gene calls are TRBV13 and TRBJ2-5; TRBD2 agrees at 9 bases. The clonotype comes from a man younger than 35 with HIV. The sequencing used unsorted PBMCs, collected 1.5 years before starting antiretroviral therapy. The CDR3 sequence: CASSGGGVRSGETQYF. The CDR3 bases are TGTGCCAGCAGCGGCGGGGGGGTCCGAAGCGGAGAGACCCAGTACTTC.